The 3 T cell receptor beta chains in this list originate from one sample, sequenced in a study of technical replicates of blood from several donors. The table came from immunoSEQ multiplex PCR; TCRdb's copy has only in-frame clones and leaves some out. Of approximately 80,000 clones detected, 95% to 98% appear once; the ten largest clones hold approximately 0.15%. The sample was T cells isolated from PBMCs. The receptors originated from a human donor in good health.

The chain uses TRBV5-5 and TRBJ1-5; D is unclear. The V gene's germline CDR1 is SGHKS and CDR2 YYEKEE (reference sequence). The CDR3 contains 16 residues. With 1 base removed from V and 4 bases from J, the gap between germline ends came to 15 bases. CDR3 residues: CASSLLAPSKNQPQHF. In nucleotides, the CDR3 is TGTGCCAGCAGCTTGTTGGCACCCTCCAAAAATCAGCCCCAGCATTTT.

The chain is built from TRBV2 and TRBJ1-2; 8 nucleotides align to TRBD1. CDR1 is SNHLY and CDR2 is FYNNEI in the germline V gene. This CDR3 has 15 amino acids. V lost 3 bases and J lost 5; bases outside the gene matches: 8. The CDR3 DNA sequence: TGTGCCAGCAGTGAGACCCTGGACAGGGCTTATGGCTACACCTTC. Amino acids: CASSETLDRAYGYTF. The variable domain in full, completed from reference TRBV2 and TRBJ1-2, reads EPEVTQTPSHQVTQMGQEVILRCVPISNHLYFYWYRQILGQKVEFLVSFYNNEISEKSEIFDDQFSVERPDGSNFTLKIRSTKLEDSAMYFCASSETLDRAYGYTFGSGTRLTVV.

The chain carries TRBV7-9 and TRBJ1-1; unclear D gene. Germline CDR1 reads SEHNR; CDR2 reads FQNEAQ (reference sequence). The ends were cut back, 0 bases at V and 5 bases at J, with 10 bases in the middle. CDR3 length: 14 amino acids. CDR3 residues: CASSLARAGTEAFF. CDR3 nucleotide sequence: TGTGCCAGCAGCTTAGCGAGGGCAGGTACTGAAGCTTTCTTT.